The clone carrying this TCR beta chain appeared a few times. As yet, its antigen is unknown. RNA transcripts gave rise to amplified TCR beta CDR3 regions. TCR CDR3 underwent first-round RT-PCR with the HTBI primer set. MiXCR was run by TCRdb on the multiplex PCR reads, yielding one entry per CDR3 protein. The sample holds about 360,000 distinct CDR3 sequences, less than 15% seen once. Trimming took 1 base from V and 6 from J, leaving 21 bases between them. This CDR3 is 17 amino acids long. Germline assignment: CDR1 SGHTA and CDR2 FQGTGA. Hyperthyroidism patients were newly diagnosed, had disease duration under 2 months, and were aged 18 to 65 years. Not enrolled were patients with uncontrolled infection, other autoimmune disease, pregnancy or lactation. The data stem from a study of T cells in Graves' hyperthyroidism and ophthalmopathy. Study-level points and caveats: Most thyroid-expanded clonotypes above 0.001 were also found in blood.

V gene TRBV7-3 combines with J gene TRBJ1-2; D is unresolved. The sample taken for sequencing was blood. This receptor was obtained from a woman younger than 30 with Graves' hyperthyroidism. CDR3 coding DNA: TGTGCCAGCAGCTTAAGGTTTCCACCGGGCCCGGTGAATGGCTACACCTTC. Translated: CASSLRFPPGPVNGYTF.